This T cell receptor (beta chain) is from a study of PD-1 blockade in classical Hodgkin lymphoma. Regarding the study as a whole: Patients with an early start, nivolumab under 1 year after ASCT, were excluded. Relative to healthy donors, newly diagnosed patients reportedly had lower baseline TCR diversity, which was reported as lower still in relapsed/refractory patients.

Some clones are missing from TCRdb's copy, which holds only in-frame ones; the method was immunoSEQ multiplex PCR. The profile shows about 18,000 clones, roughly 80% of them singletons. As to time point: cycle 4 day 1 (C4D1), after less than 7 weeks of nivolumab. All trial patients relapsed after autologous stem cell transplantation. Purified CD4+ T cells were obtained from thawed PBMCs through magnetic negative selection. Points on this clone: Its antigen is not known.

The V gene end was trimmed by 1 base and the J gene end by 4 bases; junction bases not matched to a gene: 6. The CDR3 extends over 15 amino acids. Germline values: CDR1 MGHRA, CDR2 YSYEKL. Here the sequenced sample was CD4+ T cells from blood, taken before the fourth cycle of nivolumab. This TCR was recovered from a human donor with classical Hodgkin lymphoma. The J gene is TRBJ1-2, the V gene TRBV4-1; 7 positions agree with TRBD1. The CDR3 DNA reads TGCGCCAGCAGCCAAGGAGGACAGGTTCTCTATGGCTACACCTTC. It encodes CASSQGGQVLYGYTF.